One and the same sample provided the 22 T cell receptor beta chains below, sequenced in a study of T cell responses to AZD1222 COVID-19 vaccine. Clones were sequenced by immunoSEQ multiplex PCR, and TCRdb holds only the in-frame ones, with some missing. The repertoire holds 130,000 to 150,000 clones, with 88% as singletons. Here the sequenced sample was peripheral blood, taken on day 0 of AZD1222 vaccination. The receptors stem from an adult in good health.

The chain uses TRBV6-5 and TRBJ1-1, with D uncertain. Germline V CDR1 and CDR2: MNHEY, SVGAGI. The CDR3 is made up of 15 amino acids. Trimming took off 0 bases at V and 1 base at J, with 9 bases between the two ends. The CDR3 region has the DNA TGTGCCAGCAGTTACTCGCCCCAATGGAACACTGAAGCTTTCTTT. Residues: CASSYSPQWNTEAFF.

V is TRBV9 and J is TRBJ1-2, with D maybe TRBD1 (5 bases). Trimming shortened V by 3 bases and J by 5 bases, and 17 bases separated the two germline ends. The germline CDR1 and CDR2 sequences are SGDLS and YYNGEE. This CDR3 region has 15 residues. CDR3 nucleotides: TGTGCCAGCAGCGAGACAGATCGATTGGATTATGGCTACACCTTC. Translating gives CASSETDRLDYGYTF.

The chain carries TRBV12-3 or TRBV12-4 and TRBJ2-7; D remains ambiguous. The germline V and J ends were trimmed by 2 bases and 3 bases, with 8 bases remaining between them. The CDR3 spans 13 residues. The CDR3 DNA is TGTGCCAGCAGTTTAATGCCTAGCTACGAGCAGTACTTC. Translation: CASSLMPSYEQYF.

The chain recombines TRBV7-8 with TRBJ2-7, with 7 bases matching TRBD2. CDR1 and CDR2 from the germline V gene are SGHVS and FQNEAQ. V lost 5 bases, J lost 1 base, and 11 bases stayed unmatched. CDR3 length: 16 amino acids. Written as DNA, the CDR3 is TGTGCCAGCAGCCCACGAGCCAGAGCGGGGTCCTACGAGCAGTACTTC. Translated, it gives CASSPRARAGSYEQYF.

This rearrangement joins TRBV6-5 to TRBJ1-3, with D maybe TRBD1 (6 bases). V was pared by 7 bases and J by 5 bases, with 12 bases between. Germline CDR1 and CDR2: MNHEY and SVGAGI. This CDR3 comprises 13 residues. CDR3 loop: CASNPGDRNTIYF. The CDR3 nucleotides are TGTGCCAGCAATCCAGGGGATCGAAACACCATATATTTT.

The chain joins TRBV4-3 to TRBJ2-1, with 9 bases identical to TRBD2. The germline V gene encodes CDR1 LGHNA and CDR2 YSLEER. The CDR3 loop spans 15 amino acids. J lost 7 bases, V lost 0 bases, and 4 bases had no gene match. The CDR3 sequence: CASSQDGLAGNEQFF. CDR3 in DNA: TGCGCCAGCAGCCAAGATGGGCTAGCGGGGAATGAGCAGTTCTTC.

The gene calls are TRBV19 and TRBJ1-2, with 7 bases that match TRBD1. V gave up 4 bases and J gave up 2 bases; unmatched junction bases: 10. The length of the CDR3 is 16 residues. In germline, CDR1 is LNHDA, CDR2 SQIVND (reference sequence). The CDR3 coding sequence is TGTGCCAGTAGTAGACTACGACAGGGTTTAAACTATGGCTACACCTTC. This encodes CASSRLRQGLNYGYTF.

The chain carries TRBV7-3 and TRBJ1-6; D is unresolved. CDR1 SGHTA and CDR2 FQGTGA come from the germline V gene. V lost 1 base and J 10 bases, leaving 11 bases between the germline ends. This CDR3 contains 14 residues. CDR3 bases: TGTGCCAGCAGCTTAAATGGGGTAGAGTCACCCCTCCACTTT. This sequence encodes CASSLNGVESPLHF.

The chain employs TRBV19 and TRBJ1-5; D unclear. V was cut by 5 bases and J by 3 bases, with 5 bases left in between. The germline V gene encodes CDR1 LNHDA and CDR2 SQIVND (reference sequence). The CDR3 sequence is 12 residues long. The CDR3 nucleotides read TGTGCCAGTAGTTCTCCCAATCAGCCCCAGCATTTT. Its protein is CASSSPNQPQHF.

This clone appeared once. CDR3 DNA: TGCGCCAGCAGCTTGGCCGCCAGGACAGGGGCCTACGAGCAGTACTTC. Encoded protein: CASSLAARTGAYEQYF. The genes are TRBV5-1 and TRBJ2-7; 9 nucleotides agree with TRBD1. Germline V gene lookup returns CDR1 SGHRS and CDR2 YFSETQ. This CDR3 has 16 amino acids. V gave up 0 bases and J gave up 2 bases; unmatched junction bases: 6.

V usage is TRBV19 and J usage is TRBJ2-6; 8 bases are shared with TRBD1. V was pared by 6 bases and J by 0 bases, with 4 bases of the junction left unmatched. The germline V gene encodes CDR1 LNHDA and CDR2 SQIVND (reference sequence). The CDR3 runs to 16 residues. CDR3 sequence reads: CASRLTGDSGANVLTF. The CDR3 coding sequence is TGTGCCAGTAGGCTGACAGGGGACTCTGGGGCCAACGTCCTGACTTTC. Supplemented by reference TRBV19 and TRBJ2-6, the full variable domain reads DGGITQSPKYLFRKEGQNVTLSCEQNLNHDAMYWYRQDPGQGLRLIYYSQIVNDFQKGDIAEGYSVSREKKESFPLTVTSAQKNPTAFYLCASRLTGDSGANVLTFGAGSRLTVL.

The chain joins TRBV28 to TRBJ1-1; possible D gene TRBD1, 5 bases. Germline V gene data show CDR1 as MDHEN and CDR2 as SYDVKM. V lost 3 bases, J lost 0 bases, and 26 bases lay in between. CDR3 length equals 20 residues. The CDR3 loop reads CASSFLSLLRQTSVNTEAFF. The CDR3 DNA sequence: TGTGCCAGCAGTTTTCTTAGTCTTCTCCGACAGACGTCTGTGAACACTGAAGCTTTCTTT.

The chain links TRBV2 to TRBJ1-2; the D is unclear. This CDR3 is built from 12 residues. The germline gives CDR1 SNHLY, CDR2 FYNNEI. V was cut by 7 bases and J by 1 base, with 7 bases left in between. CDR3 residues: CASTAYNYGYTF. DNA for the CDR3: TGTGCCAGCACAGCTTATAACTATGGCTACACCTTC.

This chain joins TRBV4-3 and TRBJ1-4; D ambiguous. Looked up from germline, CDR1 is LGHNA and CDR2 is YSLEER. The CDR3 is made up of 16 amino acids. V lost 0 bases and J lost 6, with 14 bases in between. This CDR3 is CASSQDFSRYDEKLFF. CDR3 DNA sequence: TGCGCCAGCAGCCAAGATTTTTCGAGGTATGATGAAAAACTGTTTTTT.

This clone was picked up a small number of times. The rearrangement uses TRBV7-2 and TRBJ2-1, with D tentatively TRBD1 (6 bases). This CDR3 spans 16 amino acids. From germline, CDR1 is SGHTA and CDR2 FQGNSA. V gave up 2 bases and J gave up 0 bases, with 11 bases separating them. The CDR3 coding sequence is TGTGCCAGCAGCTTAAGGACAGCCTCCTCCTACAATGAGCAGTTCTTC. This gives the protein CASSLRTASSYNEQFF.

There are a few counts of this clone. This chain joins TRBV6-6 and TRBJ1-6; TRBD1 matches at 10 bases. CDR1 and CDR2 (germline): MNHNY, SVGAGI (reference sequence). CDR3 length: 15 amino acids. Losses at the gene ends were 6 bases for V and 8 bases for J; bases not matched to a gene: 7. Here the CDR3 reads CASRRRGQGYSPLHF. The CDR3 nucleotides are TGTGCCAGCAGACGCCGGGGACAGGGGTATTCACCCCTCCACTTT.

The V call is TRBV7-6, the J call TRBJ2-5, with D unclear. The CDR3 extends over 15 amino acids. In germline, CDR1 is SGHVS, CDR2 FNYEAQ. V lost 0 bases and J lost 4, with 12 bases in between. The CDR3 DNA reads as TGTGCCAGCAGCTTAGCCGCCGTGGCCCTAGAGACCCAGTACTTC. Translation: CASSLAAVALETQYF.

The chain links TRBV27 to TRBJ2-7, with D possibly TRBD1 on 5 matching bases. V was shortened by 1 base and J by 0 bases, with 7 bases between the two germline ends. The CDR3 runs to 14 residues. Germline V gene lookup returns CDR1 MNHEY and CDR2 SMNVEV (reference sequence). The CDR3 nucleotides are TGTGCCAGCAGTTTATACAGGACCTCCTACGAGCAGTACTTC. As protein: CASSLYRTSYEQYF.

CDR3 protein: CASSVQGAGETQYF. The CDR3 nucleotides are TGTGCCAGTAGTGTACAGGGGGCGGGAGAGACCCAGTACTTC. The V call is TRBV19, the J call TRBJ2-5; 9 bases match TRBD1. Per germline, CDR1 LNHDA and CDR2 SQIVND (reference sequence). With 5 bases clipped from V and 4 bases from J, the junction kept 5 bases outside the gene matches. The CDR3 loop spans 14 amino acids.

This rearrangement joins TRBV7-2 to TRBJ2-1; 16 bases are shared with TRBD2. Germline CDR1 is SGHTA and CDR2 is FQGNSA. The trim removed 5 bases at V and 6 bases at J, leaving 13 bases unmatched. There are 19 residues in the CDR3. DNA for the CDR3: TGTGCCAGCAGCCGTCCCGGGACTAGCGGGGGGGCCCGAAGCAATGAGCAGTTCTTC. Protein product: CASSRPGTSGGARSNEQFF.

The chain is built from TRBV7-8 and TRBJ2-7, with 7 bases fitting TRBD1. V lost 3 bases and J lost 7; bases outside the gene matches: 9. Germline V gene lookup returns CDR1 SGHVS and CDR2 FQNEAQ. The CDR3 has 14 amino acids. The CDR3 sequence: CASSFHRDSREQYF. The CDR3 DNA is TGTGCCAGCAGCTTCCACCGGGACAGCCGGGAGCAGTACTTC.

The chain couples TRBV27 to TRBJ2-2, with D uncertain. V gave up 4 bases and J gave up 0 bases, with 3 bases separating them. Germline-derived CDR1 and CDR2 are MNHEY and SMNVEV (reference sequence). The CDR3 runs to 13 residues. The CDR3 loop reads CASSWTNTGELFF. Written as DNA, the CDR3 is TGTGCCAGCAGTTGGACGAACACCGGGGAGCTGTTTTTT.